Sequencing of this T cell receptor beta chain was carried out in a study of blood T cell repertoires in COVID-19. The overall study: The samples span acute and convalescent COVID-19 from the United States, Italy and Spain. PBMCs, B-cell-depleted T cells, or T cells were the source of the cDNA or gDNA that made up the material.

Original processing notes: From reference gene primer amplification, estimates of nucleated cell counts were derived. Method: immunoSEQ multiplex PCR; TCRdb's copy keeps in-frame clones and lacks some. D and trimming come from the DNA, and the V and J calls and clone size come from that table. The data contain 95,000 to 100,000 clones, about 85% of them singletons. V was shortened by 3 bases and J by 8 bases, with 10 bases between the two germline ends. The V gene's germline CDR1 is LGHNA and CDR2 YSLEER. The CDR3 loop spans 13 amino acids. This chain links TRBV4-3 with TRBJ1-4, with D tentatively TRBD1 (6 bases). Material: peripheral blood. This TCR was sampled from a woman in her 70s with active or convalescent COVID-19. The CDR3 reads CASSQARGEKLFF. In DNA, the CDR3 is TGCGCCAGCAGCCAGGCTAGGGGGGAAAAACTGTTTTTT.